The sample holds many counts of the clone carrying this T cell receptor (beta chain). What it binds is unknown. The data stem from a study of neurological immune-mediated disorders. The germline V gene encodes CDR1 SGDLS and CDR2 YYNGEE. V dropped 4 bases and J dropped 4; count of bases not matched to a gene: 7. This CDR3 has 17 residues. Findings of the study overall: Multiple sclerosis was found to have the least TCR clonal expansion, below healthy controls, and HTLV-1-associated myelopathy the most.

TCRdb independently ran MiXCR on the 5' RACE reads; one entry per CDR3 protein. The table has fewer than 20,000 distinct CDR3 sequences, around 10% seen once. The origin of this receptor is a woman between 50 and 59 years old in good health. The sequenced sample consisted of CD8+ T cells from blood. V gene TRBV9 combines with J gene TRBJ2-1; TRBD2 aligns across 14 bases. CDR3 bases: TGTGCCAGCAGCACCCGGACTAGCGGGAGGTTTTACAATGAGCAGTTCTTC. This gives the protein CASSTRTSGRFYNEQFF.